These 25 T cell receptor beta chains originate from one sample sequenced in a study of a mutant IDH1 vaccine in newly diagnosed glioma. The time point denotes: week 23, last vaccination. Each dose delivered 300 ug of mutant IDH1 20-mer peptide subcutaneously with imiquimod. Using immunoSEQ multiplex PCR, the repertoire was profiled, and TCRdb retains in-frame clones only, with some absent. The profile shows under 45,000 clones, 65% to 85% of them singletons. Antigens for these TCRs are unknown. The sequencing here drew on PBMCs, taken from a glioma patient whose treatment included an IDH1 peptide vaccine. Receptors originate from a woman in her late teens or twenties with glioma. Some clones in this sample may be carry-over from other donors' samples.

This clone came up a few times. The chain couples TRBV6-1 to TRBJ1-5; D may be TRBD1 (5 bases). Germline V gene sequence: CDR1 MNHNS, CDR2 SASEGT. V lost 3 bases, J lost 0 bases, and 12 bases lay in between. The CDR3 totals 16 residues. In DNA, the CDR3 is TGTGCCAGCAGTGATCAGGGACGCTATAGCAATCAGCCCCAGCATTTT. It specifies CASSDQGRYSNQPQHF.

The chain's CDR3 is CASSVGGSSPYEQYF. The DNA of the CDR3 is TGTGCCAGCAGCGTAGGGGGGTCTAGCCCCTACGAGCAGTACTTC. The V and J genes are TRBV9 and TRBJ2-7; D assignment may be TRBD1 or TRBD2 (5 bases each). The V end lost 0 bases, the J end lost 2 bases, and 12 bases lay between the germline ends. Germline V gene data show CDR1 as SGDLS and CDR2 as YYNGEE. The length of the CDR3 is 15 residues.

The CDR3 loop reads CASSLAGADTQYF. The CDR3 DNA sequence: TGTGCCAGCAGCTTAGCGGGTGCAGATACGCAGTATTTT. V is TRBV7-9 and J is TRBJ2-3; D call uncertain. The V end lost 0 bases, the J end lost 4 bases, and 5 bases lay between the germline ends. The germline CDR1 and CDR2 sequences are SEHNR and FQNEAQ (reference sequence). The CDR3 loop spans 13 amino acids.

The CDR3: CASRWDSSYEQYF. CDR3 coding DNA: TGTGCCAGCAGGTGGGACTCTTCCTACGAGCAGTACTTC. The V call is TRBV7-8, the J call TRBJ2-7; D is possibly TRBD2 (6 bases). The V gene lost 6 bases and the J gene lost 1 base, with 10 bases spanning the gap. The V gene's germline CDR1 is SGHVS and CDR2 FQNEAQ. The CDR3 extends over 13 amino acids.

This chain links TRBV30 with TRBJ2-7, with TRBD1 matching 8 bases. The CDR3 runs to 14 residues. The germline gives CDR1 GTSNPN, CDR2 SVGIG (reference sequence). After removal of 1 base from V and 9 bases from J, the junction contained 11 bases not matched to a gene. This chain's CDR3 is CAWSADRGERGQYF. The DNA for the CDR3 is TGTGCCTGGAGTGCTGACAGGGGCGAGAGGGGGCAGTACTTC.

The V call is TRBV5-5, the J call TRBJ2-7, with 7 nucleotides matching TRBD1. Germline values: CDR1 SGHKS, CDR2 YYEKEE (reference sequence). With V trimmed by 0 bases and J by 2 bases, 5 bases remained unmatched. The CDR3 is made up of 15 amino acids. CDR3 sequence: CASSLEGTVTYEQYF. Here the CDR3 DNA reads TGTGCCAGCAGCTTGGAAGGGACAGTAACCTACGAGCAGTACTTC.

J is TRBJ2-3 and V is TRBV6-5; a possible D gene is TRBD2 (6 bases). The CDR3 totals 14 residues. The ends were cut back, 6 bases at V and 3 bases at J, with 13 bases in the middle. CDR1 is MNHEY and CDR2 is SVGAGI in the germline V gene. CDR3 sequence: CASSRGVGTDTQYF. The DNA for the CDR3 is TGTGCCAGCAGCCGCGGGGTCGGGACAGATACGCAGTATTTT.

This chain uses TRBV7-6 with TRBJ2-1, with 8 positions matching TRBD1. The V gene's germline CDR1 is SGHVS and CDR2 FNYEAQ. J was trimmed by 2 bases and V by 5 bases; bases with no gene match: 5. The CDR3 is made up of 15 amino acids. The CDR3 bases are TGTGCCAGCAGCCTGGGACAGGCCGCCTACAATGAGCAGTTCTTC. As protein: CASSLGQAAYNEQFF. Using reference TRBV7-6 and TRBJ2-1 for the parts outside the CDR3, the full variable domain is GAGVSQSPRYKVTKRGQDVALRCDPISGHVSLYWYRQALGQGPEFLTYFNYEAQQDKSGLPNDRFSAERPEGSISTLTIQRTEQRDSAMYRCASSLGQAAYNEQFFGPGTRLTVL.

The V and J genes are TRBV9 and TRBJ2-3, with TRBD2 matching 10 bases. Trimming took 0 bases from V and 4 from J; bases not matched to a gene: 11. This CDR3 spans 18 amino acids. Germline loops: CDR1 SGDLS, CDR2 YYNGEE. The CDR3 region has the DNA TGTGCCAGCAGCGTAGTCAGTCTAGCGGGAGTGAGCCCAGATACGCAGTATTTT. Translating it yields CASSVVSLAGVSPDTQYF.

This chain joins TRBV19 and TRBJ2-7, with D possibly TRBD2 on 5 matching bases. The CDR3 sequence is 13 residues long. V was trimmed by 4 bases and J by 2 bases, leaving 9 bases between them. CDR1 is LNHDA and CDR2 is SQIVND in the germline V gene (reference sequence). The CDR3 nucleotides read TGTGCCAGTAGTACGGACTTAGCCTACGAGCAGTACTTC. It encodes CASSTDLAYEQYF. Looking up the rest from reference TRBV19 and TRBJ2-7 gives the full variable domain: DGGITQSPKYLFRKEGQNVTLSCEQNLNHDAMYWYRQDPGQGLRLIYYSQIVNDFQKGDIAEGYSVSREKKESFPLTVTSAQKNPTAFYLCASSTDLAYEQYFGPGTRLTVT.

This CDR3 is CASSRVGTEAFF. The DNA for the CDR3 is TGTGCCAGTAGCAGGGTGGGCACTGAAGCTTTCTTT. This chain connects TRBV6-1 to TRBJ1-1; tentatively, D is TRBD1 (5 bases). Germline lookup yields CDR1 MNHNS and CDR2 SASEGT. V was trimmed by 9 bases and J by 4 bases, leaving 12 bases between them. This CDR3 spans 12 amino acids.

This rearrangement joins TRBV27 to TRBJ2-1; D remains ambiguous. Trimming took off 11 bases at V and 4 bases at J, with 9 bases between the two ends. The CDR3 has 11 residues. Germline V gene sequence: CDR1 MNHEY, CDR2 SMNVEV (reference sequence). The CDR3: CASRMYNEQFF. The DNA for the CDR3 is TGTGCCTCCAGGATGTACAATGAGCAGTTCTTC.

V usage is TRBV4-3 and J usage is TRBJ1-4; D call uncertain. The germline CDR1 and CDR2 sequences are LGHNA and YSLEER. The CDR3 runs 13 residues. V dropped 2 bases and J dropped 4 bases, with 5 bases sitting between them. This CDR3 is CASSQKGNEKLFF. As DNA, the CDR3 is TGCGCCAGCAGCCAAAAGGGTAATGAAAAACTGTTTTTT.

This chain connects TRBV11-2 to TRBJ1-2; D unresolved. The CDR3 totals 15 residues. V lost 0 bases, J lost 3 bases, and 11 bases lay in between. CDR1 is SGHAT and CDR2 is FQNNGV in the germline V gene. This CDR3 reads CASSLDSGSHYGYTF. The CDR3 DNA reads TGTGCCAGCAGCTTAGATTCGGGCAGTCACTATGGCTACACCTTC.

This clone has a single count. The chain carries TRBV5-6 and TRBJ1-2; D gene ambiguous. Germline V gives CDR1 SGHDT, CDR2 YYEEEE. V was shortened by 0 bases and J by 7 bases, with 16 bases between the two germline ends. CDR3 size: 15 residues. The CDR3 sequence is CASSLVLGSNGGYTF. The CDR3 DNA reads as TGTGCCAGCAGCTTGGTTCTGGGGTCCAATGGTGGCTACACCTTC. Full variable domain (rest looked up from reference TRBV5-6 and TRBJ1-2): DAGVTQSPTHLIKTRGQQVTLRCSPKSGHDTVSWYQQALGQGPQFIFQYYEEEERQRGNFPDRFSGHQFPNYSSELNVNALLLGDSALYLCASSLVLGSNGGYTFGSGTRLTVV.

The CDR3 sequence: CASSLTTGTGNTIYF. CDR3 coding DNA: TGTGCCAGCAGCCTAACAACAGGGACTGGAAACACCATATATTTT. The J gene is TRBJ1-3, the V gene TRBV5-6; D is possibly TRBD1 (6 bases). Germline loops: CDR1 SGHDT, CDR2 YYEEEE. V was pared by 4 bases and J by 2 bases, with 13 bases between. This CDR3 comprises 15 residues.

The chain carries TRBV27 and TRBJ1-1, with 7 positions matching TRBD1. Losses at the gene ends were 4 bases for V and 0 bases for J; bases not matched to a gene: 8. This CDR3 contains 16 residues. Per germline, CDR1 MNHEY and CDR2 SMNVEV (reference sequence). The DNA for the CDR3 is TGTGCCAGCAGTTCGACAGGGATGTCCATGAACACTGAAGCTTTCTTT. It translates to CASSSTGMSMNTEAFF.

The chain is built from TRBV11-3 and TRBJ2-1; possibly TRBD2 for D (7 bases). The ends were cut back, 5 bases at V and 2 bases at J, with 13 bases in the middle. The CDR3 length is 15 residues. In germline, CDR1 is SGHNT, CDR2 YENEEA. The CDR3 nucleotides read TGTGCCAGCAGCAAGGTCGGGGGGCCCTACAATGAGCAGTTCTTC. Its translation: CASSKVGGPYNEQFF.

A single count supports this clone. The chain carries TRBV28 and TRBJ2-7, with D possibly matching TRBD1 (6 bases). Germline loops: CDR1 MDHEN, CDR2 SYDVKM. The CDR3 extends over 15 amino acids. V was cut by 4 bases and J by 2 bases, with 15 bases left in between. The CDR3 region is CASSSVIGGPYEQYF. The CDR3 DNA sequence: TGTGCCAGCAGTTCGGTCATAGGGGGACCCTACGAGCAGTACTTC.

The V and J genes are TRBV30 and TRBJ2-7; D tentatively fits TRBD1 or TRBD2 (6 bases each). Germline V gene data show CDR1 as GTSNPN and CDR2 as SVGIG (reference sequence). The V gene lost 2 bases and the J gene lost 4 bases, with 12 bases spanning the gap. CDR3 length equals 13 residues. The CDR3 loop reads CAWSRGRWYEQYF. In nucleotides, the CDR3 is TGTGCCTGGAGTAGGGGGAGGTGGTACGAGCAGTACTTC.

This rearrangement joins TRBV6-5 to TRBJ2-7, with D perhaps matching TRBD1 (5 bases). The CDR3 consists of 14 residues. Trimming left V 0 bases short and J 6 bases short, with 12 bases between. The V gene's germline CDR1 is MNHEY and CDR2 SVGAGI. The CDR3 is CASSYSVGRVEQYF. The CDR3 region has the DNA TGTGCCAGCAGTTACTCAGTGGGCAGGGTCGAGCAGTACTTC.

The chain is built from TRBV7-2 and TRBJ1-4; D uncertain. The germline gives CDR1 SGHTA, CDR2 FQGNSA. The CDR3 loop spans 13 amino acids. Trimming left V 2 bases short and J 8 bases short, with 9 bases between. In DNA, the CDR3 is TGTGCCAGCAGCTTAAGTCCAGGCGAAAAACTGTTTTTT. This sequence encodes CASSLSPGEKLFF.

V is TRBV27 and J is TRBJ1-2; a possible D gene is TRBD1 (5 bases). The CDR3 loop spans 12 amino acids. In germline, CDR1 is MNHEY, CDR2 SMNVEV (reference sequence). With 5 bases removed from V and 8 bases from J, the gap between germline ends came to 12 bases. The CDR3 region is CASSRGQGGYTF. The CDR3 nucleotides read TGTGCCAGCAGTCGCGGACAAGGCGGCTACACCTTC.

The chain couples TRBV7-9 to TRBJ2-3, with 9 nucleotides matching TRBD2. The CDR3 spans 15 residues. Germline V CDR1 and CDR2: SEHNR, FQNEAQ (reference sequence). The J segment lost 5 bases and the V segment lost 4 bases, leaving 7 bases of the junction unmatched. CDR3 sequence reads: CASSSPWTSVDTQYF. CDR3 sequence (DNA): TGTGCCAGCAGCTCCCCCTGGACTAGCGTAGATACGCAGTATTTT.

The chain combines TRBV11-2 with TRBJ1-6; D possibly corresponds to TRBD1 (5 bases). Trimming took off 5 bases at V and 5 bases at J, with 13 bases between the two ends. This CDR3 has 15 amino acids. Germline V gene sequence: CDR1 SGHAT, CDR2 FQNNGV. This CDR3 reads CASSPDGTDNSPLHF. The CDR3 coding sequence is TGTGCCAGCAGCCCCGATGGGACGGATAATTCACCCCTCCACTTT.